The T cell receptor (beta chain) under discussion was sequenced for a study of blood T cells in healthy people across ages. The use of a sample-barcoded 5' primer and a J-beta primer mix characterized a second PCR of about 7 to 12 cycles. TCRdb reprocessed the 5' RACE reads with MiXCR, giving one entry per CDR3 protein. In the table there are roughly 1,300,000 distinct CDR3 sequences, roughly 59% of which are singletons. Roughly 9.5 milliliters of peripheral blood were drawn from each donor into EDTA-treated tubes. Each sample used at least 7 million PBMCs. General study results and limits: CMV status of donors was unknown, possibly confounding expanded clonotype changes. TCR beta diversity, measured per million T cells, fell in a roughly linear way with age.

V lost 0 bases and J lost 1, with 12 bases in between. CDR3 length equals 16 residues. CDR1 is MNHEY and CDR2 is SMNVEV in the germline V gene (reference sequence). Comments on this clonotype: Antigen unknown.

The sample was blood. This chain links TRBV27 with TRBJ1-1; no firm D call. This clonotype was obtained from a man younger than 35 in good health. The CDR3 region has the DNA TGTGCCAGCAGTTTATCCCGCCTTAGACAGAACACTGAAGCTTTCTTT. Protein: CASSLSRLRQNTEAFF.